This entry concerns a single T cell receptor beta chain. This sample is part of a study of blood T cells in healthy people across ages. Then a second PCR, running roughly 6 to 11 cycles, was carried out with a sample-barcoded 5' primer and a J-beta primer mix. MiXCR was run by TCRdb on the 5' RACE reads, yielding one entry per CDR3 protein. The repertoire consists of around 800,000 distinct CDR3 sequences, with roughly 24% occurring once and the leading ten covering over 2.5%. Aged roughly 6 to 90, donors were systemically healthy Caucasians from Russia. V was clipped by 0 bases and J by 2 bases; unmatched bases: 5. The germline CDR1 and CDR2 sequences are SGHKS and YYEKEE (reference sequence). The CDR3 is 16 amino acids. The same data also went into a second study, on T cells of mothers and their children. From that second work: Second-PCR primer M1S introduced sample barcodes and 2-4 random nucleotides.

J is TRBJ2-5 and V is TRBV5-5; 9 nucleotides line up with TRBD2. The sample taken for sequencing was blood. The receptor was derived from a boy between 10 and 17 years old in good health. CDR3 protein: CASSLGLAEAQETQYF. CDR3 sequence (DNA): TGTGCCAGCAGCTTGGGACTAGCGGAGGCTCAAGAGACCCAGTACTTC.